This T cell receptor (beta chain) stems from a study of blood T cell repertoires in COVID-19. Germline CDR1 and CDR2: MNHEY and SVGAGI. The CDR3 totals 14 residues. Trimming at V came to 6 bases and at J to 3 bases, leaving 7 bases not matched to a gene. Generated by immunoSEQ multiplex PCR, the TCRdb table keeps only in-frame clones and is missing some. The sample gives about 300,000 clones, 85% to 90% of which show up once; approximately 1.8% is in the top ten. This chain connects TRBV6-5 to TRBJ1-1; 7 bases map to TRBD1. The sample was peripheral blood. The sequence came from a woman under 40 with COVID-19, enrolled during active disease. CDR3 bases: TGTGCCAGCAGAGAGACCGGACAGGACACTGAAGCTTTCTTT. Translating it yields CASRETGQDTEAFF.